This entry is about one T cell receptor beta chain. Its antigen is not identified. Generated by immunoSEQ multiplex PCR, the TCRdb table keeps only in-frame clones and is missing some. The sample includes over 100,000 clones, around 87% of them seen just once. These data belong to a study of T cell responses to AZD1222 COVID-19 vaccine. Findings and limits, study-wide: Dominant CD4 TCR responses targeted spike regions 160-218 and 743-854. Repertoire sampling occurred only after the peak T cell response. Spike-specific TCR breadth and depth were elevated following two AZD1222 doses.

V gave up 5 bases and J gave up 0 bases, with 11 bases separating them. In germline, CDR1 is SGHTA, CDR2 FQGNSA. The CDR3 is 15 residues long. Samples with a second dose at about 4 or about 12 weeks were pooled together. The chain carries TRBV7-2 and TRBJ2-1, with D perhaps matching TRBD2 (5 bases). The material was peripheral blood, obtained 28 days after the second AZD1222 dose. The TCR originated in an adult who received the AZD1222 COVID-19 vaccine. The CDR3 nucleotides are TGTGCCAGCAGCCCGGACTCCAACTCCTACAATGAGCAGTTCTTC. Translating gives CASSPDSNSYNEQFF.